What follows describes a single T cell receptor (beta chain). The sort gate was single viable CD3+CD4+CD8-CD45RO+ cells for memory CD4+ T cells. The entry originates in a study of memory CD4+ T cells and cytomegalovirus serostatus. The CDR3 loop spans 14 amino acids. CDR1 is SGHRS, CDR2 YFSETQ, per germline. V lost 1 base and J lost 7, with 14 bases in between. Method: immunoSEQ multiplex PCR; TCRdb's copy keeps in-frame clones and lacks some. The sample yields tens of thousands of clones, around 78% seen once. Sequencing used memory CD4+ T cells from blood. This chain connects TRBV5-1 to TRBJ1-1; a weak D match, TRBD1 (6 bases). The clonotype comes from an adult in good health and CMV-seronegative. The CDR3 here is CASSLTGLPNEAFF. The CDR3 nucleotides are TGCGCCAGCAGCTTGACAGGGCTGCCTAATGAAGCTTTCTTT. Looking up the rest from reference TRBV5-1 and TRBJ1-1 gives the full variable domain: KAGVTQTPRYLIKTRGQQVTLSCSPISGHRSVSWYQQTPGQGLQFLFEYFSETQRNKGNFPGRFSGRQFSNSRSEMNVSTLELGDSALYLCASSLTGLPNEAFFGQGTRLTVV.